These 25 T cell receptor beta chains share one sample of origin, sequenced in a study of monozygotic twins with inflammatory bowel disease. TCRdb re-called the 5' RACE reads; every CDR3 protein appears as one record, without DNA. This table holds approximately 160,000 distinct CDR3 sequences. Specimen: blood. The receptors originated from a human donor with ulcerative colitis or Crohn's disease, or a healthy co-twin of an affected twin (not recorded which).

V gene TRBV7-9 combines with J gene TRBJ1-5; TCRdb outputs TRBD1, but without DNA this stays unchecked. Germline V lookup: CDR1 SEHNR, CDR2 FQNEAQ (reference sequence). The CDR3 is 14 amino acids. The CDR3 loop is CASSVTDSNQPQHF.

This chain uses TRBV28 with TRBJ2-7. Germline V gene sequence: CDR1 MDHEN, CDR2 SYDVKM. The CDR3 runs to 18 residues. The CDR3 region is CASSLEFQSRSLSYEQYF.

The chain uses TRBV20-1 and TRBJ1-5. Germline V gene lookup returns CDR1 DFQATT and CDR2 SNEGSKA (reference sequence). This CDR3 spans 13 amino acids. The CDR3: CSAQSTGNQPQHF.

The rearrangement uses TRBV5-1 and TRBJ2-5; TCRdb picks TRBD2, but there is no DNA to check that call. There are 16 residues in the CDR3. Germline-derived CDR1 and CDR2 are SGHRS and YFSETQ. CDR3 protein: CASSLAPSGLQETQYF.

The rearrangement links TRBV7-2 to TRBJ2-7; TCRdb's D call, TRBD1, is unchecked because there is no DNA. CDR3 length equals 13 residues. The germline V gene has CDR1 SGHTA and CDR2 FQGNSA. Here the CDR3 reads CASSLIPLYEQYF.

J is TRBJ2-7 and V is TRBV6-5. Germline V CDR1 and CDR2: MNHEY, SVGAGI. The CDR3 has 15 amino acids. CDR3 protein: CASSPTTTLSYEQYF.

The rearrangement joins TRBV9 to TRBJ2-5; lacking DNA, the TRBD2 call made by TCRdb goes unchecked. The CDR3 has 16 amino acids. Germline loops: CDR1 SGDLS, CDR2 YYNGEE. CDR3 sequence: CASSVNRGGAGETQYF.

The chain links TRBV28 to TRBJ2-1; no DNA is available, so the TRBD1 call from TCRdb remains unchecked. Looked up from germline, CDR1 is MDHEN and CDR2 is SYDVKM. The CDR3 is 17 amino acids. The CDR3 loop reads CASSLRRGASSYNEQFF.

This rearrangement joins TRBV11-2 to TRBJ1-4; TCRdb designates TRBD1, a call that cannot be tested without DNA. The CDR3 totals 18 residues. The V gene's germline CDR1 is SGHAT and CDR2 FQNNGV. Here the CDR3 reads CASSVNPLNWLSREKLFF.

V usage is TRBV12-3 or TRBV12-4 and J usage is TRBJ1-3; lacking DNA, the TRBD1 call made by TCRdb goes unchecked. CDR3 length equals 13 residues. This CDR3 reads CASSGTPAGTIYF.

The chain carries TRBV12-3 or TRBV12-4 and TRBJ2-3; without DNA, the TCRdb call of TRBD2 cannot be checked. This CDR3 comprises 14 residues. The CDR3 here is CASTQSGSENTQYF.

The chain is built from TRBV11-2 and TRBJ2-1; the D call of TRBD2 rests on TCRdb alone, since no DNA is present to check it. Germline V lookup: CDR1 SGHAT, CDR2 FQNNGV. The CDR3 is made up of 15 amino acids. CDR3 loop: CASSLGLAPYNEQFF.

This chain links TRBV15 with TRBJ1-5; TCRdb's assignment of TRBD1 cannot be checked, as there is no DNA. This CDR3 spans 14 amino acids. Germline V gives CDR1 LNHNV, CDR2 YYDKDF (reference sequence). The CDR3 reads CATSGSGGYQPQHF.

The chain combines TRBV5-1 with TRBJ1-5; the D gene TCRdb calls, TRBD1, cannot be checked with no DNA. Germline V gene data show CDR1 as SGHRS and CDR2 as YFSETQ. This CDR3 spans 14 amino acids. The CDR3 is CASSLGAGNQPQHF. Full variable domain (rest looked up from reference TRBV5-1 and TRBJ1-5): KAGVTQTPRYLIKTRGQQVTLSCSPISGHRSVSWYQQTPGQGLQFLFEYFSETQRNKGNFPGRFSGRQFSNSRSEMNVSTLELGDSALYLCASSLGAGNQPQHFGDGTRLSIL.

This chain links TRBV5-1 with TRBJ2-2; absent DNA, TCRdb's TRBD1 call cannot be checked. This CDR3 has 19 residues. Germline V gene data show CDR1 as SGHRS and CDR2 as YFSETQ. The chain's CDR3 is CASSYHRYRPDRGTGELFF.

The rearrangement uses TRBV5-6 and TRBJ2-1. The CDR3 runs 14 residues. Germline lookup yields CDR1 SGHDT and CDR2 YYEEEE. CDR3 protein: CASSLLSGVNEQFF.

This chain links TRBV28 with TRBJ2-2; the TRBD1 assignment by TCRdb is unverifiable without DNA. Looked up from germline, CDR1 is MDHEN and CDR2 is SYDVKM. There are 16 residues in the CDR3. CDR3: CASRIPGQGNTGELFF.

The CDR3 is CASSLGPEVSYEQYF. The chain couples TRBV5-1 to TRBJ2-7; the TRBD2 assignment by TCRdb is unverifiable without DNA. The germline CDR1 and CDR2 sequences are SGHRS and YFSETQ. The CDR3 covers 15 residues.

The rearrangement links TRBV20-1 to TRBJ1-5; no DNA is available, so the TRBD1 call from TCRdb remains unchecked. Looked up from germline, CDR1 is DFQATT and CDR2 is SNEGSKA (reference sequence). The CDR3 has 17 residues. The CDR3 here is CSARRTGAWEGNQPQHF.

V and J are TRBV28 and TRBJ1-6; TCRdb's D call of TRBD1 is untestable without DNA. Germline V gene data show CDR1 as MDHEN and CDR2 as SYDVKM. This CDR3 has 15 amino acids. CDR3 protein: CASSGGWSYNSPLHF. The full variable domain, its missing parts supplied by reference TRBV28 and TRBJ1-6, is DVKVTQSSRYLVKRTGEKVFLECVQDMDHENMFWYRQDPGLGLRLIYFSYDVKMKEKGDIPEGYSVSREKKERFSLILESASTNQTSMYLCASSGGWSYNSPLHFGNGTRLTVT.

V and J are TRBV12-3 or TRBV12-4 and TRBJ2-1. The CDR3 runs 11 residues. CDR3 sequence: CASSTNNEQFF.

The rearrangement uses TRBV5-1 and TRBJ1-4; TCRdb selects TRBD1, and the lack of DNA leaves this call unchecked. Germline loops: CDR1 SGHRS, CDR2 YFSETQ. CDR3 length: 14 amino acids. The CDR3 loop is CASRMSATNEKLFF.

The V call is TRBV10-3, the J call TRBJ2-2. The CDR3 loop spans 13 amino acids. The V gene's germline CDR1 is ENHRY and CDR2 SYGVKD. CDR3 sequence reads: CAITNNGAGELFF.

This chain links TRBV11-2 with TRBJ2-1; TCRdb designates TRBD1, a call that cannot be tested without DNA. CDR3 size: 16 residues. CDR1 and CDR2 (germline): SGHAT, FQNNGV. The CDR3 here is CASSLLGTGSYNEQFF.

The chain combines TRBV28 with TRBJ2-5; the TCRdb call, TRBD2, lacks DNA for checking. Germline V gives CDR1 MDHEN, CDR2 SYDVKM. This CDR3 has 16 amino acids. CDR3 in amino acids: CASSLWASGTEETQYF.